The 7 T cell receptor beta chains given below trace back to one sample, sequenced in a study of T cell repertoires in cytomegalovirus infection. TCRdb re-called the reads through MiXCR, storing one row per CDR3 protein. This sample has about 68,000 distinct CDR3 sequences; 20% to 25% occur once, and the top ten carry 79%. These receptors have no known antigen. Sequenced input: PBMCs, sequenced either directly or after in vitro stimulation (not recorded which). These receptors were taken from a human donor in good health (CMV status not recorded). Some clones in this sample may be carry-over from other donors' samples.

This clonotype has at least ten counts. V gene TRBV7-2 combines with J gene TRBJ1-4, with 12 bases that match TRBD1. CDR3 length equals 16 residues. Germline CDR1 and CDR2: SGHTA and FQGNSA. V was clipped by 3 bases and J by 7 bases; unmatched bases: 6. CDR3 residues: CASSLGQGAQGEKLFF. DNA of the CDR3: TGTGCCAGCAGCTTGGGACAGGGGGCCCAGGGTGAAAAACTGTTTTTT.

This clonotype was seen repeatedly, ten times or more. J is TRBJ2-3 and V is TRBV7-9; D is perhaps TRBD2 (5 bases). The CDR3 totals 15 residues. CDR1 and CDR2 from the germline V gene are SEHNR and FQNEAQ (reference sequence). The V end was cut by 1 base, the J end by 8 bases, with 16 bases between. The CDR3 bases are TGTGCCAGCAGCTTAGTCGGAGGCTCGGCAAGTACGCAGTATTTT. It is translated as CASSLVGGSASTQYF. The whole variable domain, remainder taken from reference TRBV7-9 and TRBJ2-3, is DTGVSQNPRHKITKRGQNVTFRCDPISEHNRLYWYRQTLGQGPEFLTYFQNEAQLEKSRLLSDRFSAERPKGSFSTLEIQRTEQGDSAMYLCASSLVGGSASTQYFGPGTRLTVL.

This clonotype was counted between two and nine times. The rearrangement joins TRBV20-1 to TRBJ2-1; tentative D call: TRBD2 (5 bases). Trimming stripped 5 bases from V and 4 bases from J, with 18 bases between. This CDR3 spans 15 amino acids. Per germline, CDR1 DFQATT and CDR2 SNEGSKA (reference sequence). DNA of the CDR3: TGCAGTGCTCACGGGATTCTTGGTGGGTACAATGAGCAGTTCTTC. Amino acids: CSAHGILGGYNEQFF.

J is TRBJ2-5 and V is TRBV15, with a weak D call TRBD2 (5 bases). Germline V CDR1 and CDR2: LNHNV, YYDKDF (reference sequence). Trimming removed 5 bases from V and 3 bases from J, with 13 bases in between. The CDR3 extends over 14 amino acids. In nucleotides, the CDR3 is TGTGCCACCAGCTACTCGACCGGGAAAGAGACCCAGTACTTC. Translating it yields CATSYSTGKETQYF.

This clonotype occurred a few times. The CDR3 is CASSQYLGGSSYNEQFF. CDR3 nucleotide sequence: TGTGCCAGCAGTCAATACCTCGGGGGTAGTTCCTACAATGAGCAGTTCTTC. The chain recombines TRBV28 with TRBJ2-1; possible D gene TRBD2, 6 bases. The V and J ends lost 5 bases and 1 base respectively, with 18 bases between them. The CDR3 is made up of 17 amino acids. The germline CDR1 and CDR2 sequences are MDHEN and SYDVKM.

A few counts support this clonotype. The V and J genes are TRBV27 and TRBJ2-5; 8 bases align to TRBD2. Germline V lookup: CDR1 MNHEY, CDR2 SMNVEV (reference sequence). This CDR3 is 16 amino acids long. V shed 4 bases and J 2 bases; nucleotides not matched to a gene: 9. This CDR3 is CASSSRLASPQETQYF. The CDR3 nucleotides are TGTGCCAGCAGTTCTAGACTAGCGAGCCCTCAAGAGACCCAGTACTTC.

In this sample, this clonotype turned up many times. The chain combines TRBV7-2 with TRBJ1-1, with 7 bases lining up with TRBD1. Per the germline V gene, CDR1 is SGHTA and CDR2 is FQGNSA. The ends lost 2 bases at V and 4 bases at J; junction bases unmatched: 7. This CDR3 region has 15 residues. CDR3 protein: CASSLQGGRITEAFF. CDR3 DNA sequence: TGTGCCAGCAGCTTACAGGGGGGTCGTATCACTGAAGCTTTCTTT.